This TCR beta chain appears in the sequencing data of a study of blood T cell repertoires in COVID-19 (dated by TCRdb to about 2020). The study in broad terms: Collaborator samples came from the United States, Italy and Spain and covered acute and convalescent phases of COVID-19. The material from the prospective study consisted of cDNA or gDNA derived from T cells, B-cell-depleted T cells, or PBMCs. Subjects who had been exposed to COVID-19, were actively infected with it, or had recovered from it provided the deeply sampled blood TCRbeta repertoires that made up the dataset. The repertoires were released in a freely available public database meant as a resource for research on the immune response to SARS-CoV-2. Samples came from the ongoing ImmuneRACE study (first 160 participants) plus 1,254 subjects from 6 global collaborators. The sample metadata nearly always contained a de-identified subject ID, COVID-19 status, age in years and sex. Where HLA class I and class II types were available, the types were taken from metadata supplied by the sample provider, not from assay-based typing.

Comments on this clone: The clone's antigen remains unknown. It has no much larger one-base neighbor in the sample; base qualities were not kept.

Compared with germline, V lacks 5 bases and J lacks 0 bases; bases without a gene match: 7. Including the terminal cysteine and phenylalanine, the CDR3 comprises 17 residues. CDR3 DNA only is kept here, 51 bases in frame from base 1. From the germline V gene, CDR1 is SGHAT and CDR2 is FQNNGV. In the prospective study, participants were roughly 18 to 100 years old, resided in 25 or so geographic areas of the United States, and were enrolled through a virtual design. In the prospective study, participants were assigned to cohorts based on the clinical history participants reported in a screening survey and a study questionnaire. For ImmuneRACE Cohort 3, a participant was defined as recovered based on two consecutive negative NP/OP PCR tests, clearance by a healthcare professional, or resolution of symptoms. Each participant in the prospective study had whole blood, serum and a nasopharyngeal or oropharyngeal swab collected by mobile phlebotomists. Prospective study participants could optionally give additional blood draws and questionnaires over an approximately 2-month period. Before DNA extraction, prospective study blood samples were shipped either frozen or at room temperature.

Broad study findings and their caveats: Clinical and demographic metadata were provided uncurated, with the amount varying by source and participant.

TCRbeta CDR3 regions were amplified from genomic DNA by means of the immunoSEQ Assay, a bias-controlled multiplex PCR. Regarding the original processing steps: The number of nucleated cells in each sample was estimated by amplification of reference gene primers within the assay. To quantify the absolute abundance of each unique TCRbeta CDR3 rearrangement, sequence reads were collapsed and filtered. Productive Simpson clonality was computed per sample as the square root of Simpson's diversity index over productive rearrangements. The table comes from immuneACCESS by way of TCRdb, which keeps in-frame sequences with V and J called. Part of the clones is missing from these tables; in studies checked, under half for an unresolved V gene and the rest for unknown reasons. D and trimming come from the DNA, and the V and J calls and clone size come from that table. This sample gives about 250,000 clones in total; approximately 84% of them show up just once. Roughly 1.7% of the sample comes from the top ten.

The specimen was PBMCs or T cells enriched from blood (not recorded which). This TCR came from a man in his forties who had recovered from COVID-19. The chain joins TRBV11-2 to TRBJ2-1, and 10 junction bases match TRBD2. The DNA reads TGTGCCAGCAGCGGTAGCGGGAGGTCGAGCTCCTACAATGAGCAGTTCTTC. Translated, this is CASSGSGRSSSYNEQFF.